The rows below give T cell receptor beta chains drawn from one sample of a study of early T cells in non-severe SARS-CoV-2 infection. TCRdb independently ran MiXCR on the 5' RACE reads; one entry per CDR3 protein. The top ten clones hold approximately 4% of a sample with 100,000 to 120,000 distinct CDR3 sequences, approximately 12% of them seen once. The sequencing used whole blood, collected at baseline. The receptors shown here come from an adult who was a healthcare worker with PCR-confirmed SARS-CoV-2 infection or an uninfected control (not recorded which). Both conserved end residues are part of each CDR3. A D gene is named only where the DNA matches it firmly. Only some rows state a clone size, as once, few, many or a class for expanded clones.

abundance	v_gene	d_gene	j_gene	CDR3aa	CDR3nt
few	TRBV28	TRBD2	TRBJ2-7	CASRRGVEQYF	TGTGCCAGCCGACGGGGGGTTGAGCAGTACTTC
.	TRBV20-1	.	TRBJ2-7	CSARVSHRAYEQYF	TGCAGTGCTAGGGTCTCGCATAGGGCCTACGAGCAGTACTTC
.	TRBV5-4	TRBD1	TRBJ2-5	CASSLDRGQRETQYF	TGTGCCAGCAGCTTGGACAGGGGGCAACGGGAGACCCAGTACTTC
few	TRBV12-3/TRBV12-4	TRBD2	TRBJ2-3	CASSRAGDLTDTQYF	TGTGCCAGCAGCCGAGCGGGGGACCTAACAGATACGCAGTATTTT
many	TRBV7-9	TRBD1	TRBJ2-7	CASSPTGPSYEQYF	TGTGCCAGCAGCCCGACAGGGCCCTCCTACGAGCAGTACTTC
few	TRBV10-3	TRBD1	TRBJ2-7	CAIKRQGANEQYF	TGTGCCATCAAACGACAGGGGGCGAACGAGCAGTACTTC
many	TRBV24-1	.	TRBJ1-2	CATSPGYGYTF	TGTGCCACCAGTCCCGGCTATGGCTACACCTTC
.	TRBV28	TRBD2	TRBJ2-1	CASSSPLTSGSTVEQFF	TGTGCCAGCAGTTCGCCCCTCACTAGCGGGAGTACGGTTGAGCAGTTCTTC
many	TRBV7-9	.	TRBJ2-1	CASSRIGDYNEQFF	TGTGCCAGCAGCCGTATAGGGGACTACAATGAGCAGTTCTTC
.	TRBV5-5	.	TRBJ2-3	CASSSGGLHSDTEYF	TGTGCCAGCAGTTCAGGGGGACTTCACTCAGATACGGAGTATTTT
.	TRBV9	TRBD2	TRBJ2-1	CASSVVSGTSGANPSYNEQFF	TGTGCCAGCAGCGTAGTATCGGGGACTAGCGGAGCCAATCCTTCCTACAATGAGCAGTTCTTC
.	TRBV20-1	TRBD2	TRBJ2-3	CSARVVYLAGLTDTQYF	TGCAGTGCTAGAGTCGTGTATCTAGCGGGACTCACAGATACGCAGTATTTT
many	TRBV5-1	.	TRBJ2-7	CASSSNYEQYF	TGTGCCAGCAGCTCCAACTACGAGCAGTACTTC
.	TRBV14	.	TRBJ2-3	CASSQEAGVVSATDTQYF	TGTGCCAGCAGCCAAGAGGCAGGGGTTGTCAGTGCCACAGATACGCAGTATTTT
few	TRBV29-1	TRBD1	TRBJ1-1	CSVNRGSNTEAFF	TGCAGCGTCAACAGGGGGTCGAACACTGAAGCTTTCTTT
many	TRBV6-1	.	TRBJ2-5	CASSAQLQTQYF	TGTGCCAGCAGTGCTCAGCTCCAGACCCAGTACTTC
few	TRBV27	TRBD1	TRBJ1-4	CASKGAGGGEKLFF	TGTGCCAGCAAAGGGGCAGGGGGCGGCGAAAAACTGTTTTTT
.	TRBV12-3/TRBV12-4	.	TRBJ2-2	CASSLSVTGTGELFF	TGTGCCAGCAGCCTCTCGGTTACGGGGACCGGGGAGCTGTTTTTT
many	TRBV5-4	.	TRBJ2-7	CASSPTAAESSEQYF	TGTGCCAGCAGCCCAACGGCTGCTGAGAGTAGCGAGCAGTACTTC
many	TRBV20-1	TRBD1	TRBJ2-3	CSASTGPSTDTQYF	TGCAGTGCGTCGACAGGGCCAAGCACAGATACGCAGTATTTT
few	TRBV13	TRBD1	TRBJ1-4	CASSFRDRGEKLFF	TGTGCCAGCAGCTTCCGGGACAGAGGAGAAAAACTGTTTTTT
few	TRBV29-1	.	TRBJ2-2	CSVELGPNTGELFF	TGCAGCGTTGAACTAGGGCCGAACACCGGGGAGCTGTTTTTT
few	TRBV27	.	TRBJ2-1	CASRPLAGEYYNEQFF	TGTGCCAGCAGACCCTTGGCAGGGGAATACTACAATGAGCAGTTCTTC
many	TRBV7-3	TRBD1	TRBJ1-1	CASSLEQRGGNEAFF	TGTGCCAGCAGCTTGGAACAAAGAGGGGGCAATGAAGCTTTCTTT
few	TRBV28	.	TRBJ2-4	CASSPPGVAKNIQYF	TGTGCCAGCAGTCCCCCTGGCGTAGCCAAAAACATTCAGTACTTC
.	TRBV4-1	.	TRBJ1-2	CASSPHQAGDYGYTF	TGCGCCAGCAGCCCCCACCAGGCGGGAGACTATGGCTACACCTTC
.	TRBV5-1	TRBD1	TRBJ1-1	CASSPPTGRLTEAFF	TGCGCCAGCAGCCCTCCGACAGGGCGGCTCACTGAAGCTTTCTTT
few	TRBV20-1	TRBD2	TRBJ2-1	CSAGPSGAYNEQFF	TGCAGTGCGGGACCTAGCGGGGCCTACAATGAGCAGTTCTTC
.	TRBV5-1	.	TRBJ2-7	CASSPEADAYEQYF	TGCGCCAGCAGCCCCGAAGCGGACGCCTACGAGCAGTACTTC
.	TRBV11-2	TRBD2	TRBJ2-3	CASSLGLSGRAYTQYF	TGTGCCAGCAGCTTAGGGCTTAGCGGGAGGGCGTATACGCAGTATTTT
few	TRBV18	.	TRBJ1-1	CASSPLGGMNTEAFF	TGTGCCAGCTCACCACTGGGGGGAATGAACACTGAAGCTTTCTTT
.	TRBV2	TRBD1	TRBJ1-4	CASSEPGQELEKLFF	TGTGCCAGCAGTGAGCCGGGACAGGAACTTGAAAAACTGTTTTTT
.	TRBV7-9	.	TRBJ2-7	CASSFGIGLEQYF	TGTGCCAGCAGCTTCGGTATCGGCCTCGAGCAGTACTTC
many	TRBV29-1	.	TRBJ2-4	CSAGLGRAKNIQYF	TGCAGCGCCGGGCTGGGGAGAGCCAAAAACATTCAGTACTTC
.	TRBV3-1	.	TRBJ1-2	CASSQDHRAGGYTF	TGTGCCAGCAGCCAAGATCACAGGGCGGGCGGCTACACCTTC
few	TRBV2	TRBD1	TRBJ1-2	CASSLQGAGYGYTF	TGTGCCAGCAGTTTACAGGGGGCGGGCTATGGCTACACCTTC
few	TRBV7-9	TRBD1	TRBJ1-6	CASSPGQGGRSPLHF	TGTGCCAGCAGCCCCGGACAGGGAGGACGATCACCCCTCCACTTT
many	TRBV7-8	.	TRBJ2-7	CASSLTGAYEQYF	TGTGCCAGCAGCTTGACGGGGGCCTACGAGCAGTACTTC
.	TRBV11-2	.	TRBJ2-7	CASSLDLGGAGASYEQYF	TGTGCCAGCAGCTTAGATCTTGGGGGGGCAGGGGCCTCCTACGAGCAGTACTTC
.	TRBV6-5	TRBD1	TRBJ2-1	CASSQPPGQSSYNEQFF	TGTGCCAGCAGCCAACCTCCGGGACAGAGCTCCTACAATGAGCAGTTCTTC
many	TRBV2	.	TRBJ2-5	CASSEWTGGQETQYF	TGTGCCAGCAGTGAATGGACCGGGGGACAGGAGACCCAGTACTTC
.	TRBV4-1	.	TRBJ1-6	CASSQDQGRNSPLHF	TGCGCCAGCAGCCAAGATCAGGGAAGGAATTCACCCCTCCACTTT
few	TRBV12-3/TRBV12-4	TRBD2	TRBJ2-7	CASSPGLAGGPLAYEQYF	TGTGCCAGCAGCCCCGGACTAGCGGGGGGACCGTTAGCCTACGAGCAGTACTTC
many	TRBV5-1	.	TRBJ2-3	CASSWTSDITDTQYF	TGCGCCAGCAGCTGGACGAGCGACATCACAGATACGCAGTATTTT
many	TRBV18	TRBD1	TRBJ2-7	CASSPTGAHEQYF	TGTGCCAGCTCACCGACAGGGGCCCACGAGCAGTACTTC
.	TRBV12-3/TRBV12-4	.	TRBJ1-1	CASSSGIPAFF	TGTGCCAGCAGCTCAGGGATTCCGGCTTTCTTT
.	TRBV10-2	.	TRBJ2-7	CASSELEFRDSSYSYEQYF	TGCGCCAGCAGTGAGCTAGAATTCCGGGACTCCTCTTACTCCTACGAGCAGTACTTC
once	TRBV9	.	TRBJ2-2	CASADGGTGELFF	TGTGCCAGCGCGGACGGAGGCACCGGGGAGCTGTTTTTT
many	TRBV20-1	.	TRBJ2-7	CSGQGRTYEQYF	TGCAGTGGGCAGGGTCGTACCTACGAGCAGTACTTC